Shown below are 23 T cell receptor beta chains from a single sample sequenced in a study of blood T cells in healthy people across ages. For the second PCR, which ran for 7 to 11 cycles, a sample-barcoded 5' primer and a J-beta primer mix were used. One entry per CDR3 protein, called by TCRdb with MiXCR from the 5' RACE reads. The sample gives approximately 830,000 distinct CDR3 sequences, under 80% of which show up once; roughly 25% is in the top ten. What was sequenced was blood. The receptors come from a man aged 25-40 years in good health.

The chain is built from TRBV6-1 and TRBJ2-1; 10 nucleotides line up with TRBD2. The length of the CDR3 is 17 residues. J lost 5 bases, V lost 7 bases, and 14 bases had no gene match. Germline V CDR1 and CDR2: MNHNS, SASEGT. CDR3 region: CASTPSDLAGEHNEQFF. In nucleotides, the CDR3 is TGTGCCAGCACGCCGTCTGATCTAGCGGGGGAACACAATGAGCAGTTCTTC.

The V and J genes are TRBV12-3 or TRBV12-4 and TRBJ1-5; 8 positions match TRBD1. The CDR3 covers 16 residues. The ends lost 4 bases at V and 2 bases at J; junction bases unmatched: 7. Here the CDR3 reads CASSSTDRVGNQPQHF. Written as DNA, the CDR3 is TGTGCCAGCAGTTCCACGGACAGGGTCGGCAATCAGCCCCAGCATTTT.

The CDR3, as DNA: TGTGCCAGCAGCTTAATTCAGGGGCGAGGACAGTTCTTC. This translates into CASSLIQGRGQFF. The chain is built from TRBV7-2 and TRBJ2-1; a weak D match, TRBD1 (6 bases). With 2 bases removed from V and 13 bases from J, the gap between germline ends came to 15 bases. This CDR3 spans 13 amino acids. Germline-derived CDR1 and CDR2 are SGHTA and FQGNSA.

The chain combines TRBV7-2 with TRBJ2-3; D possibly corresponds to TRBD2 (6 bases). CDR3 length equals 14 residues. Trimming stripped 5 bases from V and 4 bases from J, with 13 bases between. The germline CDR1 and CDR2 sequences are SGHTA and FQGNSA. CDR3 region: CASSPGWRADTQYF. Written as DNA, the CDR3 is TGTGCCAGCAGCCCCGGATGGAGGGCAGATACGCAGTATTTT.

The V gene is TRBV6-2 or TRBV6-3, the J gene TRBJ2-4, with 8 bases fitting TRBD1. Trimming cost V 8 bases and J 8 bases; bases outside gene matches: 5. CDR3 length equals 12 residues. Germline assignment: CDR1 MNHEY and CDR2 SVGEGT. CDR3 residues: CASYDRGDIQYF. The DNA for the CDR3 is TGTGCCAGCTACGACAGGGGAGACATTCAGTACTTC.

V and J are TRBV20-1 and TRBJ2-5; D possibly uses TRBD1 or TRBD2 (6 bases each). From germline, CDR1 is DFQATT and CDR2 SNEGSKA (reference sequence). Trimming cost V 5 bases and J 0 bases, with 16 bases left between them. This CDR3 comprises 15 residues. For the CDR3, the DNA is TGCAGTGCTCGGAGTCCGGGGGCGTACCAAGAGACCCAGTACTTC. Protein: CSARSPGAYQETQYF.

The chain uses TRBV6-6 and TRBJ2-1; D is undetermined. CDR3 length equals 15 residues. Germline CDR1 reads MNHNY; CDR2 reads SVGAGI (reference sequence). Trimming stripped 6 bases from V and 4 bases from J, with 16 bases between. The CDR3 region is CASSYGMGSYNEQFF. CDR3 bases: TGTGCCAGCAGCTACGGTATGGGGTCGTACAATGAGCAGTTCTTC.

This clonotype was detected a few times. The chain links TRBV7-2 to TRBJ2-7; D unclear. V was pared by 5 bases and J by 4 bases, with 18 bases between. Per the germline V gene, CDR1 is SGHTA and CDR2 is FQGNSA. The CDR3 extends over 15 amino acids. The CDR3 loop reads CASSPPSRIPYEQYF. In nucleotides, the CDR3 is TGTGCCAGCAGCCCCCCGTCCAGAATACCATACGAGCAGTACTTC.

The rearrangement joins TRBV10-3 to TRBJ1-2; no clear D gene. Looked up from germline, CDR1 is ENHRY and CDR2 is SYGVKD. The CDR3 has 17 amino acids. V was cut by 3 bases and J by 4 bases, with 21 bases left in between. CDR3 in amino acids: CAISDPDRDKRRYGYTF. Here the CDR3 DNA reads TGTGCCATCAGTGACCCTGACCGGGATAAGAGGCGCTATGGCTACACCTTC.

This clonotype has only a few counts. The CDR3 reads CASSYGRARTEAFF. Written as DNA, the CDR3 is TGTGCCAGCAGTTACGGAAGGGCAAGGACTGAAGCTTTCTTT. The chain employs TRBV6-5 and TRBJ1-1, with unresolved D. V was shortened by 2 bases and J by 5 bases, with 12 bases between the two germline ends. Germline V gene data show CDR1 as MNHEY and CDR2 as SVGAGI. The CDR3 has 14 residues.

This rearrangement joins TRBV12-3 or TRBV12-4 to TRBJ2-2; D is uncertain. The CDR3 is 14 residues long. V was shortened by 5 bases and J by 0 bases, with 7 bases between the two germline ends. Here the CDR3 DNA reads TGTGCCAGCAGTCCTCTATCGAACACCGGGGAGCTGTTTTTT. Protein sequence: CASSPLSNTGELFF.

The V call is TRBV5-5, the J call TRBJ2-1; maybe TRBD2 (6 bases). Germline V gives CDR1 SGHKS, CDR2 YYEKEE (reference sequence). CDR3 length: 15 residues. The V gene lost 5 bases and the J gene lost 4 bases, with 16 bases spanning the gap. In DNA form, the CDR3 reads TGTGCCAGCAGGGGGTTAGCGGAGATATACAATGAGCAGTTCTTC. Its translation is CASRGLAEIYNEQFF.

This clonotype was counted a single time. This rearrangement joins TRBV4-3 to TRBJ1-1; D is ambiguous. The CDR3 spans 14 residues. V lost 0 bases, J lost 4 bases, and 9 bases lay in between. Per germline, CDR1 LGHNA and CDR2 YSLEER. CDR3 nucleotides: TGCGCCAGCAGCCAAGATTATGGGGTCACTGAAGCTTTCTTT. The encoded protein is CASSQDYGVTEAFF.

The rearrangement joins TRBV10-3 to TRBJ2-1, with D possibly being TRBD1 or TRBD2 (6 bases each). V lost 0 bases and J 8 bases, leaving 17 bases between the germline ends. Looked up from germline, CDR1 is ENHRY and CDR2 is SYGVKD. The CDR3 length is 16 residues. The DNA for the CDR3 is TGTGCCATCAGTGAGTCGATGGGGGGCTTGGAGGATGAGCAGTTCTTC. Translated: CAISESMGGLEDEQFF.

This clonotype came up a few times. Here the CDR3 DNA reads TGTGCCAGCAGTTTAGCTGAGGGTTCCGAGCAGTACTTC. It encodes CASSLAEGSEQYF. The chain combines TRBV12-3 or TRBV12-4 with TRBJ2-7; D is possibly TRBD2 (5 bases). Trimming shortened V by 0 bases and J by 6 bases, and 9 bases separated the two germline ends. There are 13 residues in the CDR3.

The rearrangement links TRBV4-2 to TRBJ2-1; 14 bases line up with TRBD2. This CDR3 spans 15 amino acids. The germline gives CDR1 LGHNA, CDR2 YNFKEQ. V was clipped by 1 base and J by 14 bases; unmatched bases: 7. CDR3 region: CASSQGTSGGTKEFF. In DNA, the CDR3 is TGTGCCAGCAGCCAAGGGACTAGCGGGGGGACCAAGGAGTTCTTC.

This clonotype was observed a few times. V gene TRBV20-1 combines with J gene TRBJ2-1; perhaps TRBD2 as D (6 bases). V was shortened by 0 bases and J by 9 bases, with 18 bases between the two germline ends. The CDR3 extends over 15 amino acids. Germline-derived CDR1 and CDR2 are DFQATT and SNEGSKA (reference sequence). The CDR3: CSAREGDSWSTEQFF. CDR3 sequence (DNA): TGCAGTGCTAGAGAGGGGGACTCCTGGTCGACTGAGCAGTTCTTC.

There are a few counts of this clonotype. The chain couples TRBV11-2 to TRBJ2-5; the D gene is possibly TRBD1 (5 bases). The CDR3 length is 12 residues. V dropped 5 bases and J dropped 11 bases, with 15 bases sitting between them. Per germline, CDR1 SGHAT and CDR2 FQNNGV. CDR3 DNA sequence: TGTGCCAGCAGCCCTACAGGCCCGGAGCAGTACTTC. Amino acids: CASSPTGPEQYF.

The rearrangement joins TRBV13 to TRBJ2-5; 9 positions agree with TRBD2. Germline values: CDR1 PRHDT, CDR2 FYEKMQ (reference sequence). V was clipped by 4 bases and J by 1 base; unmatched bases: 7. The CDR3 totals 16 residues. CDR3 residues: CASSSRLAGLQETQYF. The CDR3 nucleotides are TGTGCCAGCAGCTCTCGGCTAGCGGGGCTCCAAGAGACCCAGTACTTC.

The V and J genes are TRBV20-1 and TRBJ1-5; D unresolved. Germline CDR1 is DFQATT and CDR2 is SNEGSKA (reference sequence). V lost 3 bases and J lost 0, with 9 bases in between. CDR3 length equals 14 residues. The CDR3 sequence is CSASSASSNQPQHF. The CDR3 coding sequence is TGCAGTGCTAGTTCGGCCAGTAGCAATCAGCCCCAGCATTTT.

This sequence joins TRBV4-2 and TRBJ2-5, with TRBD1 as a possible D gene (5 bases). V was shortened by 1 base and J by 4 bases, with 10 bases between the two germline ends. The CDR3 has 14 amino acids. Germline V gene sequence: CDR1 LGHNA, CDR2 YNFKEQ. CDR3 DNA sequence: TGTGCCAGCAGCCAAGGGCCAGGGCGAGAGACCCAGTACTTC. Translated: CASSQGPGRETQYF.

The chain uses TRBV7-2 and TRBJ2-3; a weak D match, TRBD2 (5 bases). V was cut by 1 base and J by 5 bases, with 10 bases left in between. Germline-derived CDR1 and CDR2 are SGHTA and FQGNSA. The CDR3 totals 14 residues. Here the CDR3 reads CASSLGVRGDTQYF. In nucleotides, the CDR3 is TGTGCCAGCAGCTTAGGAGTTCGGGGAGATACGCAGTATTTT. The full variable domain, completed using reference TRBV7-2 and TRBJ2-3, is GAGVSQSPSNKVTEKGKDVELRCDPISGHTALYWYRQSLGQGLEFLIYFQGNSAPDKSGLPSDRFSAERTGGSVSTLTIQRTQQEDSAVYLCASSLGVRGDTQYFGPGTRLTVL.

This rearrangement joins TRBV6-5 to TRBJ1-2; TRBD1 might be the D (6 bases). The CDR3 totals 15 residues. Germline lookup yields CDR1 MNHEY and CDR2 SVGAGI. V lost 2 bases and J lost 5, with 15 bases in between. CDR3 residues: CASSYARGASYGYTF. In DNA, the CDR3 is TGTGCCAGCAGTTACGCACGGGGGGCATCGTATGGCTACACCTTC.